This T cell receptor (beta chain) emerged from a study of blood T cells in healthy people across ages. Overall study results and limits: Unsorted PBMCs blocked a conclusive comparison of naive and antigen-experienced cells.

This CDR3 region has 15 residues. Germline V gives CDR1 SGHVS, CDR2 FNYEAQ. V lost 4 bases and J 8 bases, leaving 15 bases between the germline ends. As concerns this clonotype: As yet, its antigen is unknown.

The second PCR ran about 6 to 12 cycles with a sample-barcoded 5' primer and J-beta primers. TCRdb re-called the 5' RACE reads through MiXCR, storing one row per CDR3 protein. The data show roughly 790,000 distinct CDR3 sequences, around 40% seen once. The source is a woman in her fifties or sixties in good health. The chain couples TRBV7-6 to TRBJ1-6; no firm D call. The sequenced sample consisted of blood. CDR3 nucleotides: TGTGCCAGCAGCTCAGACGCGGACCGGGATTCACCCCTCCACTTT. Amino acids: CASSSDADRDSPLHF.